The next 14 T cell receptor beta chains were all read from a single sample in a study of cytomegalovirus exposure and HLA in healthy donors. A multiplex PCR was run with 60 Vbeta primers and 13 Jbeta primers. Here immunoSEQ multiplex PCR was the method, and the copy in TCRdb shows in-frame clones only, minus some. This table holds some 110,000 clones, roughly 68% found once. The specimen was PBMCs. The receptors originated from a woman aged 50 to 65 in good health and CMV-seropositive.

V gene TRBV7-2 combines with J gene TRBJ1-2; no firm D call. CDR1 and CDR2 from the germline V gene are SGHTA and FQGNSA. V was clipped by 4 bases and J by 4 bases, with 16 bases between them. The CDR3 length is 15 residues. CDR3 protein: CASSSSSRVGYGYTF. The CDR3 DNA is TGTGCCAGCAGCTCCTCGAGTCGGGTGGGCTATGGCTACACCTTC. Looking up the rest from reference TRBV7-2 and TRBJ1-2 gives the full variable domain: GAGVSQSPSNKVTEKGKDVELRCDPISGHTALYWYRQSLGQGLEFLIYFQGNSAPDKSGLPSDRFSAERTGGSVSTLTIQRTQQEDSAVYLCASSSSSRVGYGYTFGSGTRLTVV.

J is TRBJ2-2 and V is TRBV13; 8 nucleotides match TRBD1. Unmatched junction bases numbered 11, after V lost 6 bases and J lost 8 bases. This CDR3 spans 15 amino acids. The germline V gene has CDR1 PRHDT and CDR2 FYEKMQ (reference sequence). CDR3: CASRRPGQVLGELFF. In DNA, the CDR3 is TGTGCCAGCAGACGACCGGGACAGGTGCTGGGGGAGCTGTTTTTT.

This clone has a handful of counts. The rearrangement links TRBV28 to TRBJ2-1; D uncertain. This CDR3 has 12 residues. V was pared by 8 bases and J by 8 bases, with 13 bases between. The germline V gene encodes CDR1 MDHEN and CDR2 SYDVKM. CDR3 amino acids: CASAPGRDEQFF. CDR3 coding DNA: TGTGCCAGCGCTCCGGGTCGGGATGAGCAGTTCTTC.

The J gene is TRBJ1-2, the V gene TRBV9; 9 bases are a match to TRBD1. Unmatched junction bases numbered 4, after V lost 3 bases and J lost 4 bases. There are 14 residues in the CDR3. The germline V gene has CDR1 SGDLS and CDR2 YYNGEE. The CDR3 nucleotides read TGTGCCAGCAGCGCGGGACAGGGTCCCTATGGCTACACCTTC. It codes for CASSAGQGPYGYTF.

This clone has a handful of counts. V usage is TRBV27 and J usage is TRBJ2-7, with D perhaps matching TRBD1 (6 bases). The CDR3 covers 13 residues. Germline loops: CDR1 MNHEY, CDR2 SMNVEV (reference sequence). With 10 bases removed from V and 4 bases from J, the gap between germline ends came to 17 bases. CDR3 DNA sequence: TGTGCCACCGCGGACAGTTTGTTGTACGAGCAGTACTTC. Amino acids: CATADSLLYEQYF.

The V gene is TRBV6-5, the J gene TRBJ2-5; D gene unclear. The CDR3 totals 14 residues. Deletions cut 2 bases from V and 5 bases from J, with 12 bases between. Germline loops: CDR1 MNHEY, CDR2 SVGAGI. CDR3: CASSYPRPGETQYF. The CDR3 DNA reads as TGTGCCAGCAGTTACCCCCGTCCCGGTGAGACCCAGTACTTC.

This clone was seen only a few times. The CDR3 sequence: CASSQASPGRDTQYF. The CDR3 DNA reads TGCGCCAGCAGCCAAGCTTCCCCGGGGAGGGATACGCAGTATTTT. The J gene is TRBJ2-3, the V gene TRBV4-1, with D perhaps matching TRBD2 (6 bases). V was pared by 1 base and J by 6 bases, with 14 bases between. There are 15 residues in the CDR3. CDR1 is MGHRA, CDR2 YSYEKL, per germline.

The chain is built from TRBV7-9 and TRBJ1-6, with D unclear. The CDR3 has 16 residues. Trimming removed 2 bases from V and 0 bases from J, with 8 bases in between. Germline V CDR1 and CDR2: SEHNR, FQNEAQ (reference sequence). Written as DNA, the CDR3 is TGTGCCAGCAGCTTACTGTGGAGCTCCTATAATTCACCCCTCCACTTT. Protein sequence: CASSLLWSSYNSPLHF.

The chain carries TRBV12-5 and TRBJ2-3; TRBD1 might be the D (6 bases). The V end lost 0 bases, the J end lost 5 bases, and 6 bases lay between the germline ends. Looked up from germline, CDR1 is LGHNT and CDR2 is FRNRAP. This CDR3 has 13 amino acids. CDR3 sequence reads: CASGLVGGDTQYF. For the CDR3, the DNA is TGTGCTAGTGGTTTGGTAGGGGGAGATACGCAGTATTTT.

The V gene is TRBV5-1, the J gene TRBJ2-3; D gene ambiguous. The CDR3 sequence is 16 residues long. Germline CDR1 and CDR2: SGHRS and YFSETQ. With 0 bases removed from V and 3 bases from J, the gap between germline ends came to 14 bases. CDR3 amino acids: CASSLASFGVTDTQYF. CDR3 in DNA: TGCGCCAGCAGCTTGGCCTCTTTTGGAGTAACAGATACGCAGTATTTT.

The chain is built from TRBV2 and TRBJ1-3; 9 bases are shared with TRBD1. Germline V gives CDR1 SNHLY, CDR2 FYNNEI. V shed 8 bases and J 2 bases; nucleotides not matched to a gene: 13. The CDR3 extends over 17 amino acids. This CDR3 is CASGKGQGLAAGNTIYF. As DNA, the CDR3 is TGTGCCAGCGGTAAGGGACAGGGACTCGCGGCTGGAAACACCATATATTTT.

The chain uses TRBV19 and TRBJ2-3; TRBD1 matches 7 bases. The V gene's germline CDR1 is LNHDA and CDR2 SQIVND (reference sequence). With 5 bases clipped from V and 1 base from J, the junction kept 3 bases outside the gene matches. The CDR3 is 14 residues long. As DNA, the CDR3 is TGTGCCAGTAGTGCCACAGGGGGCACAGATACGCAGTATTTT. Amino acid sequence: CASSATGGTDTQYF.

The chain recombines TRBV7-2 with TRBJ2-3, with TRBD2 matching over 10 bases. Germline values: CDR1 SGHTA, CDR2 FQGNSA. The CDR3 covers 16 residues. The V and J ends lost 5 bases and 0 bases, in that order; junction bases with no gene match: 5. The CDR3 is CASSGRTSGSTDTQYF. DNA of the CDR3: TGTGCCAGCAGCGGCCGGACTAGCGGCAGCACAGATACGCAGTATTTT. Supplemented by reference TRBV7-2 and TRBJ2-3, the full variable domain reads GAGVSQSPSNKVTEKGKDVELRCDPISGHTALYWYRQSLGQGLEFLIYFQGNSAPDKSGLPSDRFSAERTGGSVSTLTIQRTQQEDSAVYLCASSGRTSGSTDTQYFGPGTRLTVL.

The count of this clone is one. This chain joins TRBV6-5 and TRBJ2-4; D might be TRBD1 (6 bases). V gave up 2 bases and J gave up 2 bases, with 10 bases separating them. The CDR3 has 15 amino acids. The germline gives CDR1 MNHEY, CDR2 SVGAGI. The CDR3 spells CASSYGTYPKNIQYF. In DNA, the CDR3 is TGTGCCAGCAGTTACGGGACATACCCCAAAAACATTCAGTACTTC.